This TCR beta chain was identified during a study of response to subunit inactivated influenza vaccine. TCRdb used MiXCR to reprocess the RT-PCR reads, holding one entry per CDR3 protein. The sample consists of 650,000 to 800,000 distinct CDR3 sequences, around 13% of them appearing once. General observations from the study: Every seasonal influenza vaccination brings in few new T cells, the authors suggested.

Regarding this clonotype: Its antigen is currently unknown.

CDR1 SEHNR and CDR2 FQNEAQ come from the germline V gene (reference sequence). V gave up 7 bases and J gave up 1 base, with 13 bases separating them. The CDR3 loop spans 15 amino acids. The chain recombines TRBV7-9 with TRBJ2-2, with D possibly matching TRBD2 (5 bases). The input for sequencing was PBMCs from blood, taken 14 days before vaccination. The source of this sequence is a man aged 45 to 65 who received an inactivated influenza vaccine. CDR3 in DNA: TGTGCCAGCAACCGCCCCGGGGTGAACACCGGGGAGCTGTTTTTT. Translated: CASNRPGVNTGELFF.